Listed below are T cell receptor beta chains from one sample, sequenced in a study of blood T cells in healthy people across ages. TCRdb processed the 5' RACE reads anew with MiXCR; each CDR3 protein has one entry. Of over 1,500,000 distinct CDR3 sequences in the sample, less than 50% were seen once. The sample comprised blood. The receptors shown here come from a woman aged 40 to 50 in good health. CDR3s include the opening cysteine and the closing phenylalanine or tryptophan. A D gene is named only where the DNA matches it firmly. Only some rows state a clone size, as once, few, many or a class for expanded clones.

clone_size	d_call	v_call	j_call	cdr3_aa	cdr3_nt
few	TRBD1	TRBV27	TRBJ2-4	CASSWRQGAAKNIQYF	TGTGCCAGCAGTTGGCGACAGGGGGCGGCCAAAAACATTCAGTACTTC
NA	TRBD2	TRBV29-1	TRBJ2-4	CSVEGGTSGAYNEQYF	TGCAGCGTTGAAGGCGGGACTAGCGGGGCTTACAATGAGCAGTACTTC
NA	NA	TRBV6-4	TRBJ2-5	CASIGTDGQETQYF	TGTGCCAGCATCGGGACGGATGGCCAAGAGACCCAGTACTTC
NA	TRBD1	TRBV20-1	TRBJ1-5	CSARDQRTGSNQPQHF	TGCAGTGCTAGAGATCAAAGGACAGGGAGCAATCAGCCCCAGCATTTT
NA	NA	TRBV20-1	TRBJ2-7	CSASPHREMAYEQYF	TGCAGTGCTAGCCCCCACCGTGAAATGGCCTACGAGCAGTACTTC
NA	TRBD2	TRBV7-2	TRBJ2-1	CANGTSGGAEQFF	TGTGCCAACGGGACTAGCGGGGGGGCTGAGCAGTTCTTC
few	TRBD1	TRBV20-1	TRBJ1-6	CSARGTGGISYNSPLHF	TGCAGTGCTAGAGGGACAGGGGGTATCTCCTATAATTCACCCCTCCACTTT
many	NA	TRBV20-1	TRBJ2-4	CSAPGQPLAKNIQYF	TGCAGTGCCCCCGGGCAGCCTCTAGCCAAAAACATTCAGTACTTC
NA	NA	TRBV6-2/TRBV6-3	TRBJ1-1	CASIHLEGGTEAFF	TGTGCCAGCATTCACCTTGAGGGGGGCACTGAAGCTTTCTTT
NA	NA	TRBV24-1	TRBJ2-3	CATSDPTGTQYF	TGTGCCACCAGTGATCCTACAGGAACGCAGTATTTT
NA	NA	TRBV29-1	TRBJ1-1	CSVVGNTEAFF	TGCAGCGTTGTTGGGAACACTGAAGCTTTCTTT
NA	TRBD2	TRBV4-1	TRBJ2-1	CASSQDSSGGANEQFF	TGCGCCAGCAGCCAAGATTCTAGCGGGGGGGCAAATGAGCAGTTCTTC
NA	TRBD2	TRBV20-1	TRBJ2-1	CSARDPAGGLNEQFF	TGCAGTGCTAGAGATCCGGCGGGGGGCCTCAATGAGCAGTTCTTC
few	NA	TRBV6-2/TRBV6-3	TRBJ2-7	CASSWVTFSYEQYF	TGTGCCAGCAGTTGGGTGACCTTCTCCTACGAGCAGTACTTC
few	NA	TRBV6-5	TRBJ1-5	CASSYSMVDPRDNQPQHF	TGTGCCAGCAGTTACTCCATGGTAGACCCCAGGGACAATCAGCCCCAGCATTTT
few	NA	TRBV12-3/TRBV12-4	TRBJ1-4	CASSPPGWGWEKLFF	TGTGCCAGCAGTCCCCCGGGGTGGGGGTGGGAAAAACTGTTTTTT
NA	TRBD1	TRBV18	TRBJ2-6	CASSPGQGAYGANVLTF	TGTGCCAGCTCGCCGGGACAGGGGGCTTATGGGGCCAACGTCCTGACTTTC
NA	TRBD1	TRBV10-3	TRBJ2-7	CATLSTGNYEQYF	TGTGCCACCCTTTCGACAGGGAACTACGAGCAGTACTTC
NA	NA	TRBV7-9	TRBJ2-1	CASREDYEQFF	TGTGCCAGCAGAGAGGATTATGAGCAGTTCTTC
NA	TRBD1	TRBV5-1	TRBJ2-7	CASSEQGASYEQYF	TGCGCCAGCAGCGAACAGGGGGCCTCCTACGAGCAGTACTTC
NA	NA	TRBV28	TRBJ1-1	CASSSGGARTEAFF	TGTGCCAGCAGCAGCGGGGGAGCTAGGACTGAAGCTTTCTTT
few	NA	TRBV7-9	TRBJ2-5	CASSPDGSGPKPQETQYF	TGTGCCAGCAGCCCCGACGGATCCGGCCCCAAACCCCAAGAGACCCAGTACTTC
NA	NA	TRBV5-1	TRBJ1-1	CASSPGGGVTFF	TGCGCCAGCAGCCCGGGCGGGGGTGTGACTTTCTTT
NA	TRBD1	TRBV7-2	TRBJ1-2	CASSKRTGAGNYGYTF	TGTGCCAGCAGCAAACGGACAGGGGCGGGTAACTATGGCTACACCTTC
NA	NA	TRBV28	TRBJ2-5	CASSLLEESGETQYF	TGTGCCAGCAGTTTATTGGAGGAGTCGGGAGAGACCCAGTACTTC
few	TRBD2	TRBV12-3/TRBV12-4	TRBJ2-5	CASSFPGLAGGETQETQYF	TGTGCCAGCAGTTTCCCGGGACTAGCGGGGGGCGAAACCCAAGAGACCCAGTACTTC
NA	TRBD2	TRBV11-3	TRBJ2-5	CASSSPLAGEKETQYF	TGTGCCAGCAGCAGTCCTCTAGCGGGGGAGAAAGAGACCCAGTACTTC
NA	NA	TRBV6-2/TRBV6-3	TRBJ2-5	CASSATLAGYQETQYF	TGTGCCAGCAGTGCCACCTTGGCGGGGTACCAAGAGACCCAGTACTTC
NA	TRBD1	TRBV27	TRBJ1-6	CASSFLRTGKASSPLHF	TGTGCCAGCAGTTTCCTAAGGACAGGCAAGGCTAGTTCACCCCTCCACTTT
few	NA	TRBV7-3	TRBJ2-3	CASSQVGLSTDTQYF	TGTGCCAGCAGCCAGGTGGGGCTGAGCACAGATACGCAGTATTTT
NA	NA	TRBV7-8	TRBJ1-5	CAGSLEGRASNQPQHF	TGTGCCGGCAGCTTAGAGGGACGGGCGAGCAATCAGCCCCAGCATTTT
NA	NA	TRBV5-1	TRBJ2-3	CAGSRGGVDTQYF	TGCGCCGGCAGCCGCGGCGGGGTGGATACGCAGTATTTT
few	NA	TRBV20-1	TRBJ2-5	CSAQLLALETQYF	TGCAGTGCTCAACTCCTAGCGTTGGAGACCCAGTACTTC
NA	NA	TRBV20-1	TRBJ2-7	CSASTQEGEQYF	TGCAGTGCGTCTACACAGGAGGGCGAGCAGTACTTC
NA	NA	TRBV27	TRBJ2-1	CASSLTQAGNEQFF	TGTGCCAGCAGTTTGACCCAGGCCGGCAATGAGCAGTTCTTC
NA	TRBD2	TRBV9	TRBJ2-3	CACSGSGNMGDTQYF	TGTGCCTGCAGCGGCAGCGGGAATATGGGAGATACGCAGTATTTT
NA	TRBD1	TRBV7-2	TRBJ1-1	CASSLLGGGDTEAFF	TGTGCCAGCAGCCTTTTGGGAGGGGGCGACACTGAAGCTTTCTTT
NA	TRBD1	TRBV5-1	TRBJ2-5	CASSKGAPGQETQYF	TGCGCCAGCAGTAAGGGGGCGCCCGGGCAAGAGACCCAGTACTTC
NA	NA	TRBV4-1	TRBJ2-7	CASSQVGHYYEQYF	TGCGCCAGCAGCCAAGTCGGACACTACTACGAGCAGTACTTC
NA	TRBD1	TRBV20-1	TRBJ1-2	CSAVQGLGYTF	TGCAGTGCCGTACAGGGGCTTGGCTACACCTTC
NA	NA	TRBV21-1	TRBJ2-6	CASSEGTPKGGVLSLSGANVLTF	TGTGCCAGCAGCGAAGGGACCCCTAAGGGTGGTGTCCTCTCTCTCTCTGGGGCCAACGTCCTGACTTTC